This T cell receptor (beta chain) is drawn from a study of OX40 agonist ivuxolimab in advanced cancers. Study-level findings and limits: Clonal expansion from baseline to week 6 occurred in both CD4+ and CD8+ T cells. On average, CD8+ T cells showed a greater number of expanded clones than CD4+.

On this clone itself: The antigen remains unidentified.

Libraries were prepared by immunoSEQ multiplex PCR; TCRdb keeps only in-frame clonotypes and omits some of them. The data contain about 50,000 clones, around nine tenths of them singletons. The sample here was CD4+ or CD8+ T cells sorted from blood, taken in a trial of the OX40 agonist ivuxolimab. This clonotype was sampled from an adult with an advanced solid tumor such as melanoma, head and neck, liver or kidney cancer.

The CDR3 here is CASSLTGLETQYF. The CDR3 bases are TGTGCCAGCAGCTTGACAGGGTTAGAGACCCAGTACTTC. The chain links TRBV5-4 to TRBJ2-5, with TRBD1 as a possible D gene (6 bases). Germline V gene data show CDR1 as SGHNT and CDR2 as YYREEE (reference sequence). V dropped 1 base and J dropped 4 bases, with 8 bases sitting between them. This CDR3 is built from 13 residues.